This T cell receptor (beta chain) came from a study of molecular identifiers for immune sequencing clone quantification. TCRdb used MiXCR to reprocess the PCR reads, holding one entry per CDR3 protein. The profile shows about 500,000 distinct CDR3 sequences, over 20% of them singletons. The CDR3 length is 15 residues. V gave up 0 bases and J gave up 3 bases; unmatched junction bases: 5. Germline CDR1 reads DFQATT; CDR2 reads SNEGSKA (reference sequence). The CD8+CD4-CCR7+CD45RA+ phenotype defined the sorted naive CD8 T cells. About this clonotype: It may be a read error: a sequence one base away is much more abundant.

The chain couples TRBV20-1 to TRBJ1-3; 7 nucleotides match TRBD1. The sequence derives from a human donor in good health. Some libraries in this study had Jurkat cell RNA spiked in. Sequenced: naive CD8+ T cells from blood, with Jurkat cell RNA spiked in. Regarding subset: FACS-sorted CD8+CD4-CCR7+CD45RA+ naive T cells. This CDR3 reads CSARDLGGCGNTIYF. DNA of the CDR3: TGCAGTGCTAGAGATCTAGGGGGCTGTGGAAACACCATATATTTT.